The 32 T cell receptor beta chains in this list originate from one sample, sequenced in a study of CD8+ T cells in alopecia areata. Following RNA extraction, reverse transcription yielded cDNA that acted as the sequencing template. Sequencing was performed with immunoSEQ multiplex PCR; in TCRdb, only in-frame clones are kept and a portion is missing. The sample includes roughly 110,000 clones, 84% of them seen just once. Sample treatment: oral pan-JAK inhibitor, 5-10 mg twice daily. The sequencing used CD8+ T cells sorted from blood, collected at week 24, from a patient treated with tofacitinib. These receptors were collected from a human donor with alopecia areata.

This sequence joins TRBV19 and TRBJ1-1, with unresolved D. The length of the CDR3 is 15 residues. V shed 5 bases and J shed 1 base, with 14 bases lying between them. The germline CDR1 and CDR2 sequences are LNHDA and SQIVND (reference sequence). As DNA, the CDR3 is TGTGCCAGTAGTCAATCGCTGGACGCGAACACTGAAGCTTTCTTT. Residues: CASSQSLDANTEAFF.

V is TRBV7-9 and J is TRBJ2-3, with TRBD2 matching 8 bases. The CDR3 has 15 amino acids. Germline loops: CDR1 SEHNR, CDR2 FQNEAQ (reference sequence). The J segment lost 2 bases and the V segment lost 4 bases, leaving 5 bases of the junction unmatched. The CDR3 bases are TGTGCCAGCAGCTCCAGCGGGGGTTACACAGATACGCAGTATTTT. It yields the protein CASSSSGGYTDTQYF.

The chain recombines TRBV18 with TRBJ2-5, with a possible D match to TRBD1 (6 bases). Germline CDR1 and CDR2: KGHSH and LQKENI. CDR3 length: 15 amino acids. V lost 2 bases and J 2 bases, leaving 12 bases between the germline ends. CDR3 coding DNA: TGTGCCAGCTCACCATACGCAGGGGAACAAGAGACCCAGTACTTC. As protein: CASSPYAGEQETQYF.

CDR3 amino acids: CASSSYPVGANTEAFF. CDR3 nucleotide sequence: TGTGCCAGCAGCTCATACCCAGTAGGGGCGAACACTGAAGCTTTCTTT. This chain joins TRBV7-3 and TRBJ1-1; TRBD1 is a possible D gene (5 bases). The V gene lost 4 bases and the J gene lost 1 base, with 16 bases spanning the gap. Germline V lookup: CDR1 SGHTA, CDR2 FQGTGA. This CDR3 region has 16 residues. The whole variable domain, filled in from reference TRBV7-3 and TRBJ1-1, reads GAGVSQTPSNKVTEKGKYVELRCDPISGHTALYWYRQSLGQGPEFLIYFQGTGAADDSGLPNDRFFAVRPEGSVSTLKIQRTERGDSAVYLCASSSYPVGANTEAFFGQGTRLTVV.

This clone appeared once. The CDR3 spells CASTNAGGSSYNEQFF. The DNA for the CDR3 is TGTGCCAGCACCAACGCGGGGGGGAGCTCCTACAATGAGCAGTTCTTC. This chain joins TRBV6-6 and TRBJ2-1, with 9 bases lining up with TRBD2. After removal of 7 bases from V and 0 bases from J, the junction contained 7 bases not matched to a gene. Germline V gene sequence: CDR1 MNHNY, CDR2 SVGAGI (reference sequence). The CDR3 runs 16 residues.

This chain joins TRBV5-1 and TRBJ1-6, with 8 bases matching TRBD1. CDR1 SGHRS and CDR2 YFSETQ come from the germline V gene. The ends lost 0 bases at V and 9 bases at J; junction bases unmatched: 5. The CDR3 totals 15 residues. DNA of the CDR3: TGCGCCAGCAGCTTGGGGGGGACAGGAGCTTCACCCCTCCACTTT. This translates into CASSLGGTGASPLHF. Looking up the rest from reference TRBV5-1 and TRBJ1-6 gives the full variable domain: KAGVTQTPRYLIKTRGQQVTLSCSPISGHRSVSWYQQTPGQGLQFLFEYFSETQRNKGNFPGRFSGRQFSNSRSEMNVSTLELGDSALYLCASSLGGTGASPLHFGNGTRLTVT.

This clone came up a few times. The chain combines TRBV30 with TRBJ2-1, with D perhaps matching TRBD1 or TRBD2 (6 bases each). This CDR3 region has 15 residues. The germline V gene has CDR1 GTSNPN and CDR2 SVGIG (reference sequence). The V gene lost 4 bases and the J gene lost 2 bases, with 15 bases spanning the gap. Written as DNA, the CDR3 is TGTGCCTGGAACAGGGACTCCAATCCCTACAATGAGCAGTTCTTC. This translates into CAWNRDSNPYNEQFF. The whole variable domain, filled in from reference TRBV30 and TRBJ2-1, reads SQTIHQWPATLVQPVGSPLSLECTVEGTSNPNLYWYRQAAGRGLQLLFYSVGIGQISSEVPQNLSASRPQDRQFILSSKKLLLSDSGFYLCAWNRDSNPYNEQFFGPGTRLTVL.

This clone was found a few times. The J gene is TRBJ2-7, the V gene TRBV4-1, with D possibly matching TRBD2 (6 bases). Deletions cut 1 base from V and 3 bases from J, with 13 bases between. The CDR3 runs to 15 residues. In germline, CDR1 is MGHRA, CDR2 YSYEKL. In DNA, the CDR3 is TGCGCCAGCAGCCAAGCGACTAGGGAGGTCTACGAGCAGTACTTC. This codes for CASSQATREVYEQYF.

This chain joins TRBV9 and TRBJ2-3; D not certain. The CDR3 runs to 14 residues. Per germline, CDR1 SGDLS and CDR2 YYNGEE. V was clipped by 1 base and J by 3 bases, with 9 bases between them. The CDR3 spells CASSVNSPTDTQYF. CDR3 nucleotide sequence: TGTGCCAGCAGCGTAAACAGCCCTACAGATACGCAGTATTTT. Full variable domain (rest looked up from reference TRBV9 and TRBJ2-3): DSGVTQTPKHLITATGQRVTLRCSPRSGDLSVYWYQQSLDQGLQFLIQYYNGEERAKGNILERFSAQQFPDLHSELNLSSLELGDSALYFCASSVNSPTDTQYFGPGTRLTVL.

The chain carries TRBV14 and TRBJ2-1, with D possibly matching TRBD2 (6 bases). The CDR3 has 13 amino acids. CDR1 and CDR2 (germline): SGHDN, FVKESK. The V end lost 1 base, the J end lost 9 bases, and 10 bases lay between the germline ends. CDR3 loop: CASSQVWRGEQFF. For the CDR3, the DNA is TGTGCCAGCAGCCAAGTTTGGCGGGGTGAGCAGTTCTTC.

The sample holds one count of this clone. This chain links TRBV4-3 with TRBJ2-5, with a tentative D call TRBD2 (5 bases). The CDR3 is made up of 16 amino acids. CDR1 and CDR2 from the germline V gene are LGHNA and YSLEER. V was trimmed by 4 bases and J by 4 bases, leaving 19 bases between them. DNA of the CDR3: TGCGCCAGCAGCCCGATTGGGGTCGGAGGTGGAGAGACCCAGTACTTC. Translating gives CASSPIGVGGGETQYF.

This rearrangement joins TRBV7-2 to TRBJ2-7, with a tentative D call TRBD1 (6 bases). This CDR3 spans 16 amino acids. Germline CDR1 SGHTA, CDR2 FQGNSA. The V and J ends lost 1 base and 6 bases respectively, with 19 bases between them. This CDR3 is CASSLGFRAGAPEQYF. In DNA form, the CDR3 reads TGTGCCAGCAGCTTAGGTTTTCGGGCAGGGGCACCCGAGCAGTACTTC.

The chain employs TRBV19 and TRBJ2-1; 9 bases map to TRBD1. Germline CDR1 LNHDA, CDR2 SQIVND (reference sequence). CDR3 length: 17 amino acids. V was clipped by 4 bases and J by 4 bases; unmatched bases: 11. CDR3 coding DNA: TGTGCCAGTAGTACCTCTAGGACAGGGGACCATTACAATGAGCAGTTCTTC. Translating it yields CASSTSRTGDHYNEQFF.

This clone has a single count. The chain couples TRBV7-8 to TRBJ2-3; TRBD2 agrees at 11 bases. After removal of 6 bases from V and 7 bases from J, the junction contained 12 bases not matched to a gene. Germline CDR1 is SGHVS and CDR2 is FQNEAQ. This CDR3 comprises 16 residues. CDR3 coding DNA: TGTGCCAGCAGAACAAGACTAGCGGGGCCCTATTATACGCAGTATTTT. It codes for CASRTRLAGPYYTQYF.

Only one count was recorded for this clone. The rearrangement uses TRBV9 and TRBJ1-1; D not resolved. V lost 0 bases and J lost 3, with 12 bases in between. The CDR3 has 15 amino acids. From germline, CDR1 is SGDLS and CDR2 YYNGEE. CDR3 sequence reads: CASSVEGEGYTEAFF. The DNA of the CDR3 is TGTGCCAGCAGCGTAGAGGGAGAAGGGTACACTGAAGCTTTCTTT.

CDR3: CATSRDLAETQYF. The CDR3 nucleotides read TGTGCCACCAGCAGAGATTTAGCAGAGACCCAGTACTTC. The chain has TRBV15 and TRBJ2-5; no reliable D call. CDR3 size: 13 residues. Germline V CDR1 and CDR2: LNHNV, YYDKDF (reference sequence). V was cut by 0 bases and J by 4 bases, with 6 bases left in between. Drawing the rest from reference TRBV15 and TRBJ2-5, the complete variable domain is DAMVIQNPRYQVTQFGKPVTLSCSQTLNHNVMYWYQQKSSQAPKLLFHYYDKDFNNEADTPDNFQSRRPNTSFCFLDIRSPGLGDTAMYLCATSRDLAETQYFGPGTRLLVL.

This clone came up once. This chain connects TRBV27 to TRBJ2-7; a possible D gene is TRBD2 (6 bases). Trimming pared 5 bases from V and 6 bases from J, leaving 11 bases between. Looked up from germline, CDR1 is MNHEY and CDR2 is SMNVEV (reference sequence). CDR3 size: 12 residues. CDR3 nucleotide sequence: TGTGCCAGCAGTCCCCCCGGGGGCGAGCAGTACTTC. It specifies CASSPPGGEQYF.

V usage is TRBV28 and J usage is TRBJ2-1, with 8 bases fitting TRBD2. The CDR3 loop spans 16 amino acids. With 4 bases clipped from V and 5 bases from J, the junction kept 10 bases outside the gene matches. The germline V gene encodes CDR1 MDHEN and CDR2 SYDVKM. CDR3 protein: CASSSTLAGINNEQFF. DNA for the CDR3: TGTGCCAGCAGTTCTACTTTAGCGGGGATCAACAATGAGCAGTTCTTC.

CDR3 in amino acids: CSAGAEGGSYEQYF. The CDR3 coding sequence is TGCAGCGCTGGGGCGGAGGGGGGATCCTACGAGCAGTACTTC. The chain combines TRBV29-1 with TRBJ2-7; either TRBD1 or TRBD2 may fit D (6 bases each). Trimming took 7 bases from V and 1 from J, leaving 17 bases between them. Germline CDR1 and CDR2: SQVTM and ANQGSEA. The CDR3 has 14 residues.

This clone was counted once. The CDR3 region has the DNA TGTGCCAGCAGTGGACTAGCTTCGGGTACGCAGTTCTTC. It codes for CASSGLASGTQFF. The chain joins TRBV27 to TRBJ2-1; TRBD2 matches 8 bases. This CDR3 has 13 amino acids. The germline V gene encodes CDR1 MNHEY and CDR2 SMNVEV (reference sequence). V shed 5 bases, J shed 12 bases, and the junction held 9 bases outside the gene matches.

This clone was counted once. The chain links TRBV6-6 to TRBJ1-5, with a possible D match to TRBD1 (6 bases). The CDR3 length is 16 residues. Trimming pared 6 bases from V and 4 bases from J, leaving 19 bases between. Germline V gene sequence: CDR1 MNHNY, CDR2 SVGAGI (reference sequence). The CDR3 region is CASRDGPGAGNQPQHF. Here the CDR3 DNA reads TGTGCCAGCAGGGACGGCCCGGGGGCAGGAAATCAGCCCCAGCATTTT.

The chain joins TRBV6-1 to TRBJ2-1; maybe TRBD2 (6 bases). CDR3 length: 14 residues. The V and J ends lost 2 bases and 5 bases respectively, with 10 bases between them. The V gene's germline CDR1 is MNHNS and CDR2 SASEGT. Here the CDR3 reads CASSEWGGNNEQFF. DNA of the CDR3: TGTGCCAGCAGTGAATGGGGCGGGAACAATGAGCAGTTCTTC.

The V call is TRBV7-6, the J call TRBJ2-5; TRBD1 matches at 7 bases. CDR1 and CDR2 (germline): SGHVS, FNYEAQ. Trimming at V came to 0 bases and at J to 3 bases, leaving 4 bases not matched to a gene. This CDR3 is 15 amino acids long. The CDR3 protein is CASSLAWDSKETQYF. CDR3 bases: TGTGCCAGCAGCTTAGCTTGGGACAGTAAAGAGACCCAGTACTTC.

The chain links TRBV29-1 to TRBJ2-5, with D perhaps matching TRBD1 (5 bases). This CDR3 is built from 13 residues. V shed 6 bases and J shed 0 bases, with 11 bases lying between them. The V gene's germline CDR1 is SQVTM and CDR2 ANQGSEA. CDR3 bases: TGCAGCGTGGAACAGGCAAACCAAGAGACCCAGTACTTC. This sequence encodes CSVEQANQETQYF.

As DNA, the CDR3 is TGTGCCAGCAAACCCCCCCGCGGCACAGATACGCAGTATTTT. It encodes CASKPPRGTDTQYF. The V call is TRBV21-1, the J call TRBJ2-3; the table's D call, TRBD2, has no DNA check behind it. TRBV21-1 is labeled a pseudogene. The CDR3 contains 14 residues.

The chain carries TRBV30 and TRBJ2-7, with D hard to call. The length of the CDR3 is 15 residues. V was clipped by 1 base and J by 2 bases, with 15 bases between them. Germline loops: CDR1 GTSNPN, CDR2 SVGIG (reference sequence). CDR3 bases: TGTGCCTGGAGTGGTGTTTCCGGTATCGCCTACGAGCAGTACTTC. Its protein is CAWSGVSGIAYEQYF.

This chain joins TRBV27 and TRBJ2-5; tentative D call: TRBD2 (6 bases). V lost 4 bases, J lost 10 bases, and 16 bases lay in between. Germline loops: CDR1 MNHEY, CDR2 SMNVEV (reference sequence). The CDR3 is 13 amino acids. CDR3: CASSWQIGGFQYF. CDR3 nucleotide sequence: TGTGCCAGCAGTTGGCAAATCGGGGGTTTCCAGTACTTC.

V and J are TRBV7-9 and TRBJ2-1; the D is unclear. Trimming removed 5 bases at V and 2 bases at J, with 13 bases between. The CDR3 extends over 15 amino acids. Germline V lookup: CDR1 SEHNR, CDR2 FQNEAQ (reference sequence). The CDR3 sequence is CASSEQPSPYNEQFF. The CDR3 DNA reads TGTGCCAGCAGCGAGCAGCCAAGTCCCTACAATGAGCAGTTCTTC.

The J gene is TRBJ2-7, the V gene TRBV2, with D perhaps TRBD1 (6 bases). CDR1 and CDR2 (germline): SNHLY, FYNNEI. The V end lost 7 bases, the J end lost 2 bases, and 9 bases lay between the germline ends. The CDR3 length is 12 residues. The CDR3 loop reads CASKDSAYEQYF. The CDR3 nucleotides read TGTGCCAGCAAGGACAGCGCCTACGAGCAGTACTTC. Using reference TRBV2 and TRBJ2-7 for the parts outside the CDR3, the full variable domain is EPEVTQTPSHQVTQMGQEVILRCVPISNHLYFYWYRQILGQKVEFLVSFYNNEISEKSEIFDDQFSVERPDGSNFTLKIRSTKLEDSAMYFCASKDSAYEQYFGPGTRLTVT.

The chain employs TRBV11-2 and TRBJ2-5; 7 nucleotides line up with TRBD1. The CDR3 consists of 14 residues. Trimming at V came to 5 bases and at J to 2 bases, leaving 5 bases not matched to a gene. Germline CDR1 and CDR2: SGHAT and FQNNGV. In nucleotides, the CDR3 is TGTGCCAGCAGCCAGGGACAGCGACAAGAGACCCAGTACTTC. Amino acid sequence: CASSQGQRQETQYF.

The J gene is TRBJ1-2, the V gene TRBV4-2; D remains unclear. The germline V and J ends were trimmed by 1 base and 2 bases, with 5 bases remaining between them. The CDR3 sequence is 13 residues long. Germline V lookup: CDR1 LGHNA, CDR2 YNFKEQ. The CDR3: CASSQGGNYGYTF. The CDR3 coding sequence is TGTGCCAGCAGCCAAGGCGGGAACTATGGCTACACCTTC.

CDR3 in amino acids: CASSSPPGLAGGRWYNEQFF. As DNA, the CDR3 is TGTGCCAGCAGCTCCCCCCCTGGTCTAGCGGGGGGGCGGTGGTACAATGAGCAGTTCTTC. The chain links TRBV13 to TRBJ2-1; 12 nucleotides align to TRBD2. Germline V lookup: CDR1 PRHDT, CDR2 FYEKMQ (reference sequence). J gave up 4 bases and V 4 bases, and 17 bases lay outside the gene matches. The CDR3 extends over 20 amino acids.